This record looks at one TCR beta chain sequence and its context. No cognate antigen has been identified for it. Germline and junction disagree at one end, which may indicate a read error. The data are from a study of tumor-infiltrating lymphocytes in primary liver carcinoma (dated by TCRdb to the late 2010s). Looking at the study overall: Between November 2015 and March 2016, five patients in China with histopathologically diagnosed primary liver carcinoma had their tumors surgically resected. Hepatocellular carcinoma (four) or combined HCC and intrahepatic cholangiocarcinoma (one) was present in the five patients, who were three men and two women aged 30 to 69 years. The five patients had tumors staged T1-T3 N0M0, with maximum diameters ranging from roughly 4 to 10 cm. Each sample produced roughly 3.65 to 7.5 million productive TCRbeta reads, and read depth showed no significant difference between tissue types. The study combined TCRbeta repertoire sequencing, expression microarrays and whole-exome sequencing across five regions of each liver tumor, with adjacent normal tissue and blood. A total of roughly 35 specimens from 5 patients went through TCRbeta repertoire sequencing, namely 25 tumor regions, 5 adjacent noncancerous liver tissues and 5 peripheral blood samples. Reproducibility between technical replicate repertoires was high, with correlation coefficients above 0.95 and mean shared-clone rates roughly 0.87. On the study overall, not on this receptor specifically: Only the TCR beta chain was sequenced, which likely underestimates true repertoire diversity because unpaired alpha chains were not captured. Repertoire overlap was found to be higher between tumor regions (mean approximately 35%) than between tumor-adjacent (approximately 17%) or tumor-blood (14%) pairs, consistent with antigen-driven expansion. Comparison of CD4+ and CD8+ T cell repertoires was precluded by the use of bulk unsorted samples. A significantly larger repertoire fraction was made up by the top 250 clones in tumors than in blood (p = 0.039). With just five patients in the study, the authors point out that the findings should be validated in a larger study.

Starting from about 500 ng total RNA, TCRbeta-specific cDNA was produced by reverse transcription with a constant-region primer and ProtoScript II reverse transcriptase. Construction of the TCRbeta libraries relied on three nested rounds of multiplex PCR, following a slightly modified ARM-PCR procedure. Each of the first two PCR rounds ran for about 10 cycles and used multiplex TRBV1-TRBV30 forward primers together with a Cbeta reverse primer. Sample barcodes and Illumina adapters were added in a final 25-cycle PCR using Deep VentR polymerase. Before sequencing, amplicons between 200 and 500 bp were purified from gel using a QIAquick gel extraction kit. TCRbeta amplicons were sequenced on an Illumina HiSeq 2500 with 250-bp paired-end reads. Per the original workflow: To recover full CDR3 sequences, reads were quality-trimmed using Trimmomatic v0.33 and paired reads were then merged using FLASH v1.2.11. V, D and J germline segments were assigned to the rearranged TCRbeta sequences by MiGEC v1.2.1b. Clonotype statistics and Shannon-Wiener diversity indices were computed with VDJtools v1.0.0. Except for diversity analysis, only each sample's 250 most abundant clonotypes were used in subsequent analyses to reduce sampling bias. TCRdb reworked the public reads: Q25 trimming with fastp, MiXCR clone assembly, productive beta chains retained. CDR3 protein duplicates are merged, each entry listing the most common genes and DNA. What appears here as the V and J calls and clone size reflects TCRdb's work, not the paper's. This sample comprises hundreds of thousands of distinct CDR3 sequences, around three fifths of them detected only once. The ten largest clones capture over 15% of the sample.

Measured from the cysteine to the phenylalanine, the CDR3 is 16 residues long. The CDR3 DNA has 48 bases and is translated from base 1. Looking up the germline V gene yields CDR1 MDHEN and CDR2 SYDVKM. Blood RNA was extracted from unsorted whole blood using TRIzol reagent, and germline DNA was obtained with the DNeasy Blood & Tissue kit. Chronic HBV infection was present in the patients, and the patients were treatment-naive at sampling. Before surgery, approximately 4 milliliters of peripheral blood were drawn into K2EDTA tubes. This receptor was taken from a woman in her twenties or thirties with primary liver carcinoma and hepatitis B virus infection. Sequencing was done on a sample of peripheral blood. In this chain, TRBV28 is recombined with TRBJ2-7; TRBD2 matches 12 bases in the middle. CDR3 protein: CASTRGGLAGTYEQCF. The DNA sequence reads TGTGCCAGCACCAGGGGAGGACTAGCGGGAACCTACGAGCAGTGCTTC.